This T cell receptor (beta chain) was captured in a study of T cells in Graves' hyperthyroidism and ophthalmopathy (dated by TCRdb to the late 2010s). Background on the whole study: Peripheral blood was sampled at the time of initial diagnosis, prior to any treatment. A discovery cohort of about a hundred patients, roughly 45 with Graves' ophthalmopathy and about 60 with stable Graves' hyperthyroidism, was used to find distinguishing TCR V-J signatures. An independent validation cohort of under 20 hyperthyroidism patients and about 16 patients who later progressed to ophthalmopathy tested prospective prediction of ophthalmopathy. Following sampling, methimazole starting at 30 mg daily was given to hyperthyroidism patients, and high-dose intravenous methylprednisolone was given to ophthalmopathy patients. The paper describes TCR Vbeta CDR3 sequencing of more than 120 peripheral blood samples, made up of under 50 ophthalmopathy patients, roughly 80 hyperthyroidism patients and 17 progressor patients. The roughly 91 discovery patients were randomly split 7:3 into training and test sets. In six Graves' hyperthyroidism patients, the study also compared T-cell repertoires from thyroid tissue with T-cell repertoires from blood.

Hyperthyroidism patients were aged 18 to 65 years and newly diagnosed, with disease duration of less than 2 months. Exclusion was applied to patients with uncontrolled infections, other autoimmune diseases, pregnancy or lactation. Diagnoses relied on clinical symptoms, serum thyroxine and TRAb, thyroid ultrasound and orbital computed tomography. Blood from progressor patients was drawn when they were first diagnosed with hyperthyroidism, before any ophthalmopathy symptoms appeared. PBMCs were separated from 8 to 10 ml of fresh peripheral blood using Ficoll-Paque density gradient centrifugation. Patients classed as progressors first received a Graves' hyperthyroidism diagnosis and then went on to develop ophthalmopathy during follow-up. Total RNA was extracted with Trizol reagent, and quality was checked on an Agilent 2100 Bioanalyzer. The CDR3, from cysteine to phenylalanine, totals 9 residues. CDR3 DNA is the only sequence kept; it has 27 bases, read in frame from the first base. Per the germline V gene, SNHLY is the CDR1 and FYNNEI is the CDR2. V loses 8 bases, J loses 5 bases, and the germline ends lie 4 bases apart.

Regarding this clonotype: No cognate antigen has been identified for it. No per-base quality is available; no much larger clone lies one base away.

The TCR beta CDR3 regions were amplified from RNA transcripts. The first round of RT-PCR for the TCR CDR3 was performed with the HTBI primer set and the Qiagen OneStep RT-PCR kit. Libraries were constructed in a second round of multiplex PCR, after which size selection and purification were carried out. Sequencing of the libraries was done on an Illumina HiSeq2000 using paired-end 100 bp reads. In the original analysis: SOAPnuke was used to process the raw data, throwing out any read that contained adapters or uncalled bases, had a mean Phred below 15, or lacked an exact constant-primer or identifier match. COPE v1.2.5 was used to merge the high-quality paired reads, and each unique nucleotide sequence was defined as a clonotype. MiTCR v1.1 was used to align clonotypes to the IMGT TRBV, TRBD and TRBJ reference segments. The analysis included only V-J combinations with a frequency above 0.0001, which together covered around 99% of the repertoires. A TCS score was defined as the ratio of F50 (clonal expansion) to E x V (chaos), with BLOSUM62-based TCRdist applied between CDR3 peptides within each V-J. Welch's t-statistics and random forest reduced roughly 530 V-J features to 13, which were used in a naive Bayes classifier (R e1071). TCRdb cleaned the public reads at Q25 with fastp, built clones with MiXCR and kept in-frame beta chains. Rows are unified per CDR3 protein, each entry keeping the most common DNA and genes. The V and J calls shown here were made by TCRdb, not taken from the authors' results. Here the sample has roughly 250,000 distinct CDR3 sequences; 14% to 15% occur a single time. Of the sample, approximately 12% is held by the ten largest clones.

Overall study outcomes, separate from this receptor: A model built on a 13 V-J signature distinguished ophthalmopathy from stable hyperthyroidism, reaching approximately 89% sensitivity and around 81% specificity in cross-validation and 80%/75% in testing. In validation, the model predicted progression to ophthalmopathy with approximately 70% sensitivity and 72% to 85% specificity, a median of about 6.7 months before onset. No statistical method was used to fix the sample size in advance, and group allocation was not hidden from the investigators. Most expanded thyroid clonotypes (frequency above 0.001) were also detected in blood, suggesting blood repertoires may reflect thyroid immune responses.

Sequenced: blood. Recombination connected TRBV2 to TRBJ2-7; the D gene lacks a confident call. The sequence came from a woman between 40 and 55 years old with Graves' hyperthyroidism that later progressed to Graves' ophthalmopathy. The CDR3 reads CASGHEQYF. The DNA sequence is TGTGCCAGCGGCCACGAGCAGTACTTC.